The 11 T cell receptor beta chains given below trace back to one sample, sequenced in a study of blood T cells in healthy people across ages. Next came a second PCR, run for about 7 to 12 cycles, which used a sample-barcoded 5' primer along with a J-beta primer mix. TCRdb called the 5' RACE reads again in MiXCR, with one record for every CDR3 protein. The profile covers about 940,000 distinct CDR3 sequences, with around 49% appearing a single time and under 15% taken by the ten largest. Sequencing input: blood. These receptors all come from a man in his thirties or forties in good health.

The J gene is TRBJ2-3, the V gene TRBV7-9; a possible D gene is TRBD2 (7 bases). The CDR3 extends over 15 amino acids. The V gene's germline CDR1 is SEHNR and CDR2 FQNEAQ (reference sequence). The germline V and J ends were trimmed by 2 bases and 2 bases, with 11 bases remaining between them. CDR3 protein: CASSLMGGHTDTQYF. The CDR3, as DNA: TGTGCCAGCAGCTTAATGGGGGGGCACACAGATACGCAGTATTTT.

This clonotype was detected once. The CDR3 is CSAMGQAAEQYF. The CDR3 DNA reads as TGCAGTGCTATGGGACAGGCGGCCGAGCAGTACTTC. The J gene is TRBJ2-7, the V gene TRBV20-1; the match to TRBD1 covers 8 bases. Germline loops: CDR1 DFQATT, CDR2 SNEGSKA (reference sequence). The CDR3 is made up of 12 amino acids. Germline trimming cut 4 bases from V and 6 bases from J; bases unmatched to any gene: 5.

The J gene is TRBJ2-3, the V gene TRBV7-2, with a weak D call TRBD2 (5 bases). Trimming shortened V by 5 bases and J by 10 bases, and 10 bases separated the two germline ends. This CDR3 is built from 11 residues. CDR1 SGHTA and CDR2 FQGNSA come from the germline V gene. The CDR3 coding sequence is TGTGCCAGCAGCCCTCAACTAGCGCAGTATTTT. Translated: CASSPQLAQYF.

V usage is TRBV6-5 and J usage is TRBJ1-1; 7 bases match TRBD1. V shed 6 bases and J 5 bases; nucleotides not matched to a gene: 12. This CDR3 spans 15 amino acids. Germline CDR1 is MNHEY and CDR2 is SVGAGI. The CDR3 sequence: CASRGQGTGETEAFF. CDR3 sequence (DNA): TGTGCCAGCAGGGGCCAAGGAACAGGGGAAACTGAAGCTTTCTTT.

The CDR3 DNA follows: TGTGCCAGCAGTTACTCGGCCCCTCAGGGGAAGAACTATGGCTACACCTTC. Translating it yields CASSYSAPQGKNYGYTF. V gene TRBV6-6 combines with J gene TRBJ1-2, with D perhaps TRBD1 (6 bases). Germline V lookup: CDR1 MNHNY, CDR2 SVGAGI (reference sequence). The CDR3 loop spans 17 amino acids. V lost 0 bases, J lost 2 bases, and 16 bases lay in between.

V gene TRBV7-2 combines with J gene TRBJ2-1; D not resolved. V dropped 5 bases and J dropped 8 bases, with 10 bases sitting between them. The CDR3 totals 12 residues. Germline V gives CDR1 SGHTA, CDR2 FQGNSA. This chain's CDR3 is CASSPYLDEQFF. The CDR3 DNA sequence: TGTGCCAGCAGCCCGTACCTGGATGAGCAGTTCTTC.

This clonotype has more than one count but fewer than ten. The V call is TRBV28, the J call TRBJ2-7; D gene ambiguous. V lost 3 bases, J lost 2 bases, and 8 bases lay in between. The CDR3 extends over 13 amino acids. The germline V gene encodes CDR1 MDHEN and CDR2 SYDVKM. The CDR3: CASSFPATYEQYF. The CDR3 bases are TGTGCCAGCAGTTTCCCAGCTACCTACGAGCAGTACTTC.

This clonotype has more than one count but fewer than ten. CDR3 bases: TGTGCCAGCCTGGCGGGAAGCACAGATACGCAGTATTTT. Translation: CASLAGSTDTQYF. V gene TRBV25-1 combines with J gene TRBJ2-3, with D maybe TRBD2 (6 bases). V gave up 8 bases and J gave up 0 bases, with 9 bases separating them. The CDR3 is made up of 13 amino acids. From germline, CDR1 is MGHDK and CDR2 SYGVNS.

J is TRBJ1-6 and V is TRBV4-1, with D possibly matching TRBD1 (6 bases). In germline, CDR1 is MGHRA, CDR2 YSYEKL. The CDR3 covers 15 residues. Deletions cut 2 bases from V and 3 bases from J, with 8 bases between. CDR3 DNA: TGCGCCAGCAGCCAACTACAGGGCTATAATTCACCCCTCCACTTT. The encoded protein is CASSQLQGYNSPLHF.

This chain joins TRBV7-2 and TRBJ1-5, with D hard to call. CDR1 and CDR2 from the germline V gene are SGHTA and FQGNSA. Trimming stripped 1 base from V and 1 base from J, with 8 bases between. The CDR3 runs 15 residues. CDR3 bases: TGTGCCAGCAGCTTAGAGACCGTGAGCAATCAGCCCCAGCATTTT. Translating gives CASSLETVSNQPQHF.

This clonotype has just a few counts. This chain links TRBV7-2 with TRBJ2-5; a weak D match, TRBD1 (7 bases). The germline gives CDR1 SGHTA, CDR2 FQGNSA. The CDR3 sequence is 15 residues long. V was pared by 3 bases and J by 5 bases, with 16 bases between. CDR3 loop: CASSFDRVGSETQYF. The CDR3 nucleotides are TGTGCCAGCAGCTTTGACAGGGTCGGGAGTGAGACCCAGTACTTC.